The 24 T cell receptor beta chains presented below share a single source sample, sequenced in a study of vaccination and CD4 T cells after COVID-19. The assay that was used to sequence DNA from cultured CD4+ T cells was the Oncomine TCR Beta short-read assay. TCRdb processed the PCR reads anew with MiXCR; each CDR3 protein has one entry. The sample lists approximately 20,000 distinct CDR3 sequences, about 38% seen once, with about 25% in the top ten. This sample's treatment: roughly nine-day PBMC culture with coronavirus spike peptide pools or control peptides (ViraFEST assay). Antigens for these TCRs are unknown. This specimen consisted of CD4+ T cells from blood, cultured in vitro, obtained before SARS-CoV-2 vaccination. Receptor source: a human donor who received a COVID-19 vaccine.

The chain links TRBV5-1 to TRBJ2-2, with 10 bases matching TRBD1. Germline-derived CDR1 and CDR2 are SGHRS and YFSETQ. CDR3 length: 16 amino acids. Trimming cost V 0 bases and J 5 bases; bases outside gene matches: 4. The CDR3 region is CASSLEGQGITGELFF. CDR3 nucleotide sequence: TGCGCCAGCAGCTTGGAGGGACAGGGGATAACCGGGGAGCTGTTTTTT.

J is TRBJ2-2 and V is TRBV12-3 or TRBV12-4; D is possibly TRBD1 (6 bases). The germline V and J ends were trimmed by 6 bases and 3 bases, with 20 bases remaining between them. There are 17 residues in the CDR3. The CDR3 sequence: CASSPDRTAWDTGELFF. CDR3 DNA sequence: TGTGCCAGCAGCCCCGACAGGACCGCTTGGGACACCGGGGAGCTGTTTTTT.

The sample holds a few counts of this clonotype. The rearrangement joins TRBV2 to TRBJ2-3; D uncertain. V lost 4 bases to trimming and J lost 2 bases, with 10 bases between them. The CDR3 runs to 14 residues. Germline V gives CDR1 SNHLY, CDR2 FYNNEI. As DNA, the CDR3 is TGTGCCAGCAGTGCGAGTAGAAACACAGATACGCAGTATTTT. The encoded protein is CASSASRNTDTQYF.

This clonotype was counted a few times. The chain carries TRBV27 and TRBJ1-1; TRBD1 might be the D (5 bases). V lost 4 bases, J lost 0 bases, and 9 bases lay in between. The CDR3 contains 14 residues. Looked up from germline, CDR1 is MNHEY and CDR2 is SMNVEV (reference sequence). CDR3 bases: TGTGCCAGCAGTTCCCGGGGGGTGAACACTGAAGCTTTCTTT. Its translation is CASSSRGVNTEAFF.

The chain combines TRBV6-1 with TRBJ2-6; tentative D call: TRBD1 (6 bases). Trimming took off 6 bases at V and 4 bases at J, with 13 bases between the two ends. Germline V gives CDR1 MNHNS, CDR2 SASEGT. CDR3 length: 15 residues. The CDR3: CASSAPGTGANVLTF. In nucleotides, the CDR3 is TGTGCCAGCAGCGCCCCCGGGACAGGGGCCAACGTCCTGACTTTC.

In DNA, the CDR3 is TGCAGTGCTAAACATAGCCGGAACACAGATACGCAGTATTTT. Its protein is CSAKHSRNTDTQYF. The chain uses TRBV20-1 and TRBJ2-3; D is unclear. V was clipped by 4 bases and J by 2 bases, with 13 bases between them. CDR1 and CDR2 (germline): DFQATT, SNEGSKA (reference sequence). The CDR3 consists of 14 residues.

The rearrangement joins TRBV20-1 to TRBJ1-6, with 7 bases matching TRBD1. CDR3 size: 15 residues. Germline lookup yields CDR1 DFQATT and CDR2 SNEGSKA (reference sequence). J lost 7 bases, V lost 0 bases, and 6 bases had no gene match. As DNA, the CDR3 is TGCAGTGCTAGAGATTCTTGGGGACAGAATTCACCCCTCCACTTT. Translation gives CSARDSWGQNSPLHF.

The V call is TRBV25-1, the J call TRBJ1-5, with D possibly matching TRBD1 (6 bases). Germline V gives CDR1 MGHDK, CDR2 SYGVNS. V was clipped by 8 bases and J by 4 bases, with 12 bases between them. The CDR3 is made up of 13 amino acids. CDR3 protein: CASSEGGNQPQHF. CDR3 sequence (DNA): TGTGCCAGCTCCGAGGGGGGAAATCAGCCCCAGCATTTT.

This clonotype came up a few times. The genes are TRBV11-3 and TRBJ1-6; D is unclear. Germline CDR1 is SGHNT and CDR2 is YENEEA. The germline V and J ends were trimmed by 2 bases and 12 bases, with 20 bases remaining between them. This CDR3 is 16 amino acids long. In DNA form, the CDR3 reads TGTGCCAGCAGCTTAACGGGTCCTTTACCGGTCCAACCCCTCCACTTT. Protein: CASSLTGPLPVQPLHF.

This sequence joins TRBV6-5 and TRBJ2-7, with TRBD1 matching 9 bases. CDR1 is MNHEY and CDR2 is SVGAGI in the germline V gene. V trimming: 1 base; J trimming: 4 bases; junction bases outside the gene matches: 5. CDR3 size: 15 residues. The CDR3 spells CASSYLGTGKYEQYF. In DNA, the CDR3 is TGTGCCAGCAGTTACTTGGGGACAGGGAAGTACGAGCAGTACTTC.

The chain joins TRBV12-3 or TRBV12-4 to TRBJ1-1; D remains unclear. Trimming stripped 6 bases from V and 4 bases from J, with 12 bases between. The CDR3 contains 13 residues. In DNA form, the CDR3 reads TGTGCCAGCAGAACAGAATTCGGCACTGAAGCTTTCTTT. It encodes CASRTEFGTEAFF.

J is TRBJ2-3 and V is TRBV7-2, with 15 bases lining up with TRBD2. The CDR3 loop spans 21 amino acids. V shed 5 bases, J shed 2 bases, and the junction held 17 bases outside the gene matches. Germline values: CDR1 SGHTA, CDR2 FQGNSA. The DNA for the CDR3 is TGTGCCAGCAGCCTAGAAGCAGACGGACTAGCGGGGGGGAGGTCCACAGATACGCAGTATTTT. It translates to CASSLEADGLAGGRSTDTQYF.

This clonotype was counted only a few times. V gene TRBV6-5 combines with J gene TRBJ2-5; D uncertain. V lost 2 bases and J 0 bases, leaving 4 bases between the germline ends. CDR3 length: 13 amino acids. Germline V lookup: CDR1 MNHEY, CDR2 SVGAGI. Written as DNA, the CDR3 is TGTGCCAGCAGTTACCAGTACCAAGAGACCCAGTACTTC. Protein product: CASSYQYQETQYF.

The chain links TRBV20-1 to TRBJ2-1; D uncertain. The CDR3 spans 12 residues. Trimming removed 6 bases at V and 4 bases at J, with 10 bases between. The germline gives CDR1 DFQATT, CDR2 SNEGSKA (reference sequence). Here the CDR3 reads CSAKKGYNEQFF. CDR3 DNA sequence: TGCAGTGCCAAAAAGGGTTACAATGAGCAGTTCTTC.

The count of this clonotype is one. The rearrangement uses TRBV5-1 and TRBJ1-1; D gene unclear. Germline-derived CDR1 and CDR2 are SGHRS and YFSETQ. With 0 bases removed from V and 0 bases from J, the gap between germline ends came to 3 bases. The length of the CDR3 is 13 residues. This chain's CDR3 is CASSLGMNTEAFF. CDR3 bases: TGCGCCAGCAGCTTGGGTATGAACACTGAAGCTTTCTTT.

The chain carries TRBV21-1 and TRBJ1-5. TRBV21-1 is a pseudogene locus. This CDR3 has 15 amino acids. CDR3 nucleotides: TGTGCCAGCAGCAAAGGGATCGGTGGCAATCAGCCCCAGCATTTT. Translation gives CASSKGIGGNQPQHF.

The V gene is TRBV7-9, the J gene TRBJ2-5; D is perhaps TRBD2 (7 bases). The CDR3 loop spans 14 amino acids. The germline CDR1 and CDR2 sequences are SEHNR and FQNEAQ (reference sequence). Trimming pared 5 bases from V and 2 bases from J, leaving 12 bases between. CDR3 amino acids: CASSPRGAQETQYF. CDR3 DNA sequence: TGTGCCAGCAGCCCCCGGGGGGCACAAGAGACCCAGTACTTC. The entire variable domain, with the rest obtained from reference TRBV7-9 and TRBJ2-5, is as follows: DTGVSQNPRHKITKRGQNVTFRCDPISEHNRLYWYRQTLGQGPEFLTYFQNEAQLEKSRLLSDRFSAERPKGSFSTLEIQRTEQGDSAMYLCASSPRGAQETQYFGPGTRLLVL.

The gene calls are TRBV27 and TRBJ1-1; 8 bases fit TRBD1. This CDR3 is built from 14 residues. V lost 5 bases to trimming and J lost 4 bases; unmatched junction nucleotides: 6. The germline V gene encodes CDR1 MNHEY and CDR2 SMNVEV (reference sequence). CDR3 in amino acids: CASSQDRVSTEAFF. The CDR3 DNA is TGTGCCAGCAGTCAGGACAGGGTAAGCACTGAAGCTTTCTTT.

The rearrangement joins TRBV6-1 to TRBJ1-5; TRBD1 is a possible D gene (6 bases). Germline CDR1 MNHNS, CDR2 SASEGT. The CDR3 contains 15 residues. Deletions cut 6 bases from V and 6 bases from J, with 18 bases between. DNA of the CDR3: TGTGCCAGCAGCGACACTGGGGGGCAGGGTCAGCCCCAGCATTTT. This encodes CASSDTGGQGQPQHF.

The chain carries TRBV9 and TRBJ1-5; the D is unclear. The CDR3 consists of 15 residues. V was cut by 0 bases and J by 1 base, with 8 bases left in between. Germline V lookup: CDR1 SGDLS, CDR2 YYNGEE. The CDR3 sequence is CASSVGPTSNQPQHF. As DNA, the CDR3 is TGTGCCAGCAGCGTAGGTCCCACAAGCAATCAGCCCCAGCATTTT.

The rearrangement links TRBV20-1 to TRBJ2-3; 11 positions agree with TRBD2. The CDR3 is made up of 14 amino acids. V shed 7 bases and J 3 bases; nucleotides not matched to a gene: 6. The germline V gene has CDR1 DFQATT and CDR2 SNEGSKA (reference sequence). The DNA for the CDR3 is TGCAGTGTAATTAGCGGGGGGGCTACAGATACGCAGTATTTT. It translates to CSVISGGATDTQYF.

This chain connects TRBV15 to TRBJ1-2; D unresolved. Germline CDR1 LNHNV, CDR2 YYDKDF (reference sequence). Trimming cost V 1 base and J 5 bases, with 20 bases left between them. CDR3 length equals 17 residues. The CDR3 here is CATSRAPPPLAFYGYTF. In nucleotides, the CDR3 is TGTGCCACCAGCAGAGCACCCCCACCCCTAGCGTTTTATGGCTACACCTTC.

This chain connects TRBV14 to TRBJ2-5; D is unclear. There are 13 residues in the CDR3. Germline V gene lookup returns CDR1 SGHDN and CDR2 FVKESK. V lost 4 bases and J 4 bases, leaving 10 bases between the germline ends. Written as DNA, the CDR3 is TGTGCCAGCAGCCGAGGTCGTCTAGAGACCCAGTACTTC. Translation: CASSRGRLETQYF.

This clonotype appeared a few times. The CDR3 sequence is CASSSFGSYGYTF. The CDR3 DNA follows: TGTGCCAGCAGTTCGTTCGGGAGCTATGGCTACACCTTC. The V gene is TRBV12-3 or TRBV12-4, the J gene TRBJ1-2; no clear D gene. This CDR3 is 13 amino acids long. The V gene lost 4 bases and the J gene lost 4 bases, with 10 bases spanning the gap.